The 15 T cell receptor beta chains reported below all come from one sample, sequenced in a study of T cells in Graves' hyperthyroidism and ophthalmopathy. Using RNA transcripts as the source, TCR beta CDR3 regions were amplified. An initial round of RT-PCR targeting the TCR CDR3 relied on the HTBI primer set. TCRdb reprocessed the multiplex PCR reads via MiXCR and lists one record per CDR3 protein. The table has roughly 700,000 distinct CDR3 sequences, about a third seen once. Sequenced sample: blood. The receptors originated from a woman between 40 and 55 years old with Graves' hyperthyroidism.

This clonotype occurred many times. This chain joins TRBV7-6 and TRBJ1-5, with 9 bases matching TRBD1. This CDR3 has 15 residues. Looked up from germline, CDR1 is SGHVS and CDR2 is FNYEAQ. V gave up 6 bases and J gave up 4 bases; unmatched junction bases: 7. The CDR3 nucleotides are TGTGCCAGCAGTTCCGGGACAGGGATAAATCAGCCCCAGCATTTT. Its translation: CASSSGTGINQPQHF. The full variable domain, with the rest looked up from reference TRBV7-6 and TRBJ1-5, is GAGVSQSPRYKVTKRGQDVALRCDPISGHVSLYWYRQALGQGPEFLTYFNYEAQQDKSGLPNDRFSAERPEGSISTLTIQRTEQRDSAMYRCASSSGTGINQPQHFGDGTRLSIL.

This clonotype was observed a few times. J is TRBJ2-7 and V is TRBV19; D remains unclear. Germline-derived CDR1 and CDR2 are LNHDA and SQIVND (reference sequence). The CDR3 is 15 amino acids. V was cut by 4 bases and J by 3 bases, with 16 bases left in between. This CDR3 is CASSSQAAQHYEQYF. CDR3 sequence (DNA): TGTGCCAGTAGTAGCCAGGCTGCGCAACACTACGAGCAGTACTTC.

V and J are TRBV25-1 and TRBJ2-7; 11 bases are a match to TRBD2. The CDR3 is 16 residues long. Germline lookup yields CDR1 MGHDK and CDR2 SYGVNS. The V and J ends lost 6 bases and 1 base, in that order; junction bases with no gene match: 8. CDR3 region: CASSLPGLAASYEQYF. As DNA, the CDR3 is TGTGCCAGCAGCTTACCGGGACTAGCGGCTTCCTACGAGCAGTACTTC.

The sample holds many counts of this clonotype. The chain employs TRBV7-9 and TRBJ2-2, with D perhaps TRBD2 (5 bases). V lost 7 bases, J lost 6 bases, and 12 bases lay in between. The CDR3 sequence is 13 residues long. Germline V gives CDR1 SEHNR, CDR2 FQNEAQ (reference sequence). The CDR3, as DNA: TGTGCCAGCATCCTCTGGGGAGCCGGGGAGCTGTTTTTT. Encoded protein: CASILWGAGELFF. The whole variable domain, remainder taken from reference TRBV7-9 and TRBJ2-2, is DTGVSQNPRHKITKRGQNVTFRCDPISEHNRLYWYRQTLGQGPEFLTYFQNEAQLEKSRLLSDRFSAERPKGSFSTLEIQRTEQGDSAMYLCASILWGAGELFFGEGSRLTVL.

This clonotype was counted many times. The chain joins TRBV4-1 to TRBJ2-7; 16 bases fit TRBD2. Germline CDR1 and CDR2: MGHRA and YSYEKL. This CDR3 region has 20 residues. J was trimmed by 5 bases and V by 3 bases; bases with no gene match: 16. The CDR3 is CASSHTPGLAGGPKVHEQYF. The CDR3 coding sequence is TGCGCCAGCAGCCATACGCCGGGACTAGCGGGAGGGCCCAAGGTTCACGAGCAGTACTTC.

This clonotype occurred many times. The chain recombines TRBV10-3 with TRBJ1-2; D is ambiguous. The CDR3 extends over 13 amino acids. Looked up from germline, CDR1 is ENHRY and CDR2 is SYGVKD. Trimming stripped 0 bases from V and 5 bases from J, with 7 bases between. The CDR3 region is CAISESGWYGYTF. CDR3 DNA: TGTGCCATCAGTGAGTCCGGTTGGTATGGCTACACCTTC.

This clonotype was detected only a few times. The chain couples TRBV11-2 to TRBJ1-1; tentative D call: TRBD1 (5 bases). The V and J ends lost 11 bases and 1 base respectively, with 14 bases between them. CDR3 length equals 13 residues. Germline V CDR1 and CDR2: SGHAT, FQNNGV. CDR3 region: CAGGGEQNTEAFF. As DNA, the CDR3 is TGTGCCGGGGGAGGGGAACAGAACACTGAAGCTTTCTTT. The full variable domain, its missing parts supplied by reference TRBV11-2 and TRBJ1-1, is EAGVAQSPRYKIIEKRQSVAFWCNPISGHATLYWYQQILGQGPKLLIQFQNNGVVDDSQLPKDRFSAERLKGVDSTLKIQPAKLEDSAVYLCAGGGEQNTEAFFGQGTRLTVV.

This clonotype was detected ten times or more. This chain joins TRBV10-3 and TRBJ1-3; tentatively, D is TRBD1 (5 bases). CDR3 length: 16 amino acids. Trimming shortened V by 4 bases and J by 0 bases, and 13 bases separated the two germline ends. Looked up from germline, CDR1 is ENHRY and CDR2 is SYGVKD. CDR3 sequence reads: CAISGRAPFSGNTIYF. CDR3 bases: TGTGCCATCAGTGGCAGGGCCCCATTCTCTGGAAACACCATATATTTT.

The J gene is TRBJ1-4, the V gene TRBV6-5; no reliable D call. The germline gives CDR1 MNHEY, CDR2 SVGAGI. CDR3 length equals 12 residues. Trimming pared 5 bases from V and 4 bases from J, leaving 5 bases between. For the CDR3, the DNA is TGTGCCAGCAGTGACTTTAATGAAAAACTGTTTTTT. The encoded protein is CASSDFNEKLFF.

This clonotype occurred many times. The chain joins TRBV20-1 to TRBJ1-1, with no clear D. V dropped 0 bases and J dropped 6 bases, with 17 bases sitting between them. Germline CDR1 is DFQATT and CDR2 is SNEGSKA (reference sequence). The CDR3 is made up of 15 amino acids. The chain's CDR3 is CSARDDGEGWAEAFF. CDR3 in DNA: TGCAGTGCTAGAGATGATGGGGAAGGATGGGCTGAAGCTTTCTTT.

This clonotype was detected only once. The chain employs TRBV29-1 and TRBJ2-5; TRBD1 matches 7 bases. Trimming removed 6 bases from V and 1 base from J; junction bases left unmatched: 5. There are 13 residues in the CDR3. Looked up from germline, CDR1 is SQVTM and CDR2 is ANQGSEA. The CDR3, as DNA: TGCAGCGTCCAGGGACAGCTCCAAGAGACCCAGTACTTC. Protein: CSVQGQLQETQYF.

Worth noting for this clonotype: A much larger clone differs from this one at a single base, so this may be a read error. The gene calls are TRBV7-6 and TRBJ1-1; 7 bases agree with TRBD1. The CDR3 is made up of 15 amino acids. CDR1 is SGHVS, CDR2 FNYEAQ, per germline. DNA of the CDR3: TGTGCCAGCAGCTCAGGGGGGACCCAAGGCACTGAAGCTTCCTTT. This encodes CASSSGGTQGTEASF.

The rearrangement joins TRBV7-3 to TRBJ1-4; 7 bases match TRBD1. This CDR3 comprises 15 residues. V lost 6 bases to trimming and J lost 2 bases; unmatched junction nucleotides: 6. The germline gives CDR1 SGHTA, CDR2 FQGTGA. The CDR3 spells CASSRQGVTNEKLFF. CDR3 bases: TGTGCCAGCAGTCGACAGGGCGTCACTAATGAAAAACTGTTTTTT.

The chain joins TRBV6-5 to TRBJ2-5; D may be TRBD1 or TRBD2 (5 bases each). The CDR3 sequence is 17 residues long. Germline V gene data show CDR1 as MNHEY and CDR2 as SVGAGI. V was pared by 5 bases and J by 3 bases, with 22 bases between. The CDR3 region has the DNA TGTGCCAGCAGTACTACATTTGGGACGATAACAGAAGAGACCCAGTACTTC. It translates to CASSTTFGTITEETQYF.

The V gene is TRBV7-2, the J gene TRBJ2-7; the D is unclear. Trimming took 1 base from V and 9 from J, leaving 16 bases between them. The CDR3 covers 14 residues. Germline V gene data show CDR1 as SGHTA and CDR2 as FQGNSA. CDR3 protein: CASSLDRKGRGQYF. CDR3 coding DNA: TGTGCCAGCAGCTTAGATCGAAAAGGACGAGGGCAGTACTTC.